This T cell receptor (beta chain) is from a study of PD-L1 blockade in urothelial cancer. Background on the study: Male sex and bladder-origin urothelial cancer characterized about 90% of the 29 patients. The study found a median of around 1,500 T cells in tumor samples.

Quantification of FFPE tumor DNA relied on amplified housekeeping genes. The method was immunoSEQ multiplex PCR; TCRdb's version includes in-frame clones alone and lacks a portion of them. The profile shows approximately 1,300 clones, roughly 42% of them singletons. This clonotype originated in a man aged 60 to 69 with urothelial cancer. This specimen consisted of tumor tissue, obtained before atezolizumab (anti-PD-L1) treatment.

The CDR3 is CASRVQGSPGELFF. The DNA of the CDR3 is TGCGCCAGCAGAGTACAGGGCTCCCCCGGGGAGCTGTTTTTT. This sequence joins TRBV5-1 and TRBJ2-2; D perhaps matches TRBD1 (6 bases). Per germline, CDR1 SGHRS and CDR2 YFSETQ. CDR3 length equals 14 residues. The V gene lost 5 bases and the J gene lost 6 bases, with 14 bases spanning the gap. Together with reference TRBV5-1 and TRBJ2-2, the CDR3 gives the full variable domain: KAGVTQTPRYLIKTRGQQVTLSCSPISGHRSVSWYQQTPGQGLQFLFEYFSETQRNKGNFPGRFSGRQFSNSRSEMNVSTLELGDSALYLCASRVQGSPGELFFGEGSRLTVL.